The entry below gives a single TCR beta chain sequence along with its context. This entry is derived from a study of CD8+CD57+ T cells in acquired aplastic anemia. Study background: Recorded DNA amounts for sorted CD4+ and CD8+ cells had an average of 3.2 ug. Among healthy donors, CD4+ cells averaged about 9.9 million reads.

Germline CDR1 SGHNT, CDR2 YYREEE (reference sequence). Trimming pared 3 bases from V and 0 bases from J, leaving 9 bases between. The CDR3 runs 14 residues. Genomic DNA templated the TCR beta VDJ and CDR3 profiling. MiXCR was run by TCRdb on the reads, yielding one entry per CDR3 protein. The sample shows fewer than 250,000 distinct CDR3 sequences, about half of them seen only once. The origin of this receptor is a human donor in good health, serving as a control. This rearrangement joins TRBV5-4 to TRBJ1-1; the D is unclear. Sample: sorted CD4+, CD8+, or CD8+CD57+ T cells (not recorded which) from PBMCs. CDR3 nucleotide sequence: TGTGCCAGCAGCTCCGATTTGATGAACACTGAAGCTTTCTTT. It codes for CASSSDLMNTEAFF.